This T cell receptor (beta chain) came from a study of Ad26.COV2.S vaccination and SARS-CoV-2 variants. Study-wide context: The study gave Ad26.COV2.S intramuscularly, once or twice 56 days apart. General study results and limits: The study found similar non-spike TCR breadth in vaccine and placebo recipients.

Comment on this clone: Its cognate antigen is unknown.

Treatment of the sample: roughly 18 received Ad26.COV2.S at low or high dose, single or two shots; 5 received placebo; per-sample allocation not given. Material that was analyzed had been drawn on day 63 after the first vaccine or placebo injection. This table comes from immunoSEQ multiplex PCR, and its TCRdb copy is limited to in-frame clones, with some not included. The top ten hold roughly 3.5% of the sample, which has roughly 390,000 clones, approximately 86% seen once. The V gene end was trimmed by 2 bases and the J gene end by 9 bases; junction bases not matched to a gene: 11. The CDR3 consists of 17 residues. Germline V lookup: CDR1 KGHSH, CDR2 LQKENI.

This TCR derives from a person aged 18 to 65 who received the Ad26.COV2.S COVID-19 vaccine or a placebo. The sample was peripheral blood, taken in a trial of Ad26.COV2.S vaccine versus placebo. This sequence joins TRBV18 and TRBJ1-6; TRBD1 aligns across 9 bases. CDR3 protein: CASSPGRLGQGVSPLHF. CDR3 nucleotides: TGTGCCAGCTCACCAGGCAGGTTGGGACAGGGTGTTTCACCCCTCCACTTT.